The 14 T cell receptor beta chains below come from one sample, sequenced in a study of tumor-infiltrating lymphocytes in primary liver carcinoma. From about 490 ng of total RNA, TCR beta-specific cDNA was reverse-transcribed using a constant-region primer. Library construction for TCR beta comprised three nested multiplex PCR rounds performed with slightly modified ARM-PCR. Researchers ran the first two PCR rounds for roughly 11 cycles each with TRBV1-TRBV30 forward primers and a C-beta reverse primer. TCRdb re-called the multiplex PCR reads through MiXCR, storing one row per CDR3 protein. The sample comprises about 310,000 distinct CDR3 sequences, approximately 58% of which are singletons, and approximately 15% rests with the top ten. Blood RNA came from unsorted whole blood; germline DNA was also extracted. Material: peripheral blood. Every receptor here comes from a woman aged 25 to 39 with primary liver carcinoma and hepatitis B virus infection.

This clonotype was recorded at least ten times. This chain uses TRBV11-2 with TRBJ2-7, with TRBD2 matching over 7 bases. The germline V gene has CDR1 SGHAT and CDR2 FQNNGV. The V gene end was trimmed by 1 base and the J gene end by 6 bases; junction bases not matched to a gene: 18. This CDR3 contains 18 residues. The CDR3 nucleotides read TGTGCCAGCAGCTTAGCCCATATACGGGGGGAGAAAAAGGTCGAGCAGTACTTC. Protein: CASSLAHIRGEKKVEQYF.

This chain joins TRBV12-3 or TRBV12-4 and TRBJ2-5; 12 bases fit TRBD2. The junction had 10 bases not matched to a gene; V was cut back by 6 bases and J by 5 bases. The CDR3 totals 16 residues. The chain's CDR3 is CASSLSSGRAGETQYF. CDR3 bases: TGTGCCAGCAGCCTTTCTAGCGGGAGGGCTGGGGAGACCCAGTACTTC.

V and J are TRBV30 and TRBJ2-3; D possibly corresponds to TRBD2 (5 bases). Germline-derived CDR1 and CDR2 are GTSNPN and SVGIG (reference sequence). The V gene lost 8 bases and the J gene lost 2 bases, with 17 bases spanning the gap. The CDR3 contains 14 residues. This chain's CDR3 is CAGGIGDVTDTQYF. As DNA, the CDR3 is TGTGCCGGTGGAATCGGGGATGTCACAGATACGCAGTATTTT. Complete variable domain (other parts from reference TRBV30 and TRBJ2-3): SQTIHQWPATLVQPVGSPLSLECTVEGTSNPNLYWYRQAAGRGLQLLFYSVGIGQISSEVPQNLSASRPQDRQFILSSKKLLLSDSGFYLCAGGIGDVTDTQYFGPGTRLTVL.

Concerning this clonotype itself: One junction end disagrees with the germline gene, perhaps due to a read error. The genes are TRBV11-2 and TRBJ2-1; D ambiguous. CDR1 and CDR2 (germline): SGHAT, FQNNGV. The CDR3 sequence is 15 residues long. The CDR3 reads CASSSSGVPYDEQFF. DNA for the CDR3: TGTGCCAGCAGCAGCAGTGGCGTTCCCTACGATGAGCAGTTCTTC.

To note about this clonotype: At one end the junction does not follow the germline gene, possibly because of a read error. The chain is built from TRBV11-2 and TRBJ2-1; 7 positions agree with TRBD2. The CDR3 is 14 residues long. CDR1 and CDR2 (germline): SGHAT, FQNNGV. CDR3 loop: CASSLAGLDNELFF. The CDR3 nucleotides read TGTGCCAGCAGTTTAGCTGGACTAGACAATGAGCTGTTCTTC. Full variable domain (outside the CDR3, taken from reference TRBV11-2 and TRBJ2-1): EAGVAQSPRYKIIEKRQSVAFWCNPISGHATLYWYQQILGQGPKLLIQFQNNGVVDDSQLPKDRFSAERLKGVDSTLKIQPAKLEDSAVYLCASSLAGLDNELFFGPGTRLTVL.

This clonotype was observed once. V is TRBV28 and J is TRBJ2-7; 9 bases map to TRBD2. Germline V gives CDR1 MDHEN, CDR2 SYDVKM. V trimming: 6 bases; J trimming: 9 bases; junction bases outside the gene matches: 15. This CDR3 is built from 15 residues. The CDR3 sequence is CASRSSGVSYDGQYF. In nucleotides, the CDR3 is TGTGCCAGCAGGTCTAGCGGGGTTTCCTACGATGGGCAGTACTTC.

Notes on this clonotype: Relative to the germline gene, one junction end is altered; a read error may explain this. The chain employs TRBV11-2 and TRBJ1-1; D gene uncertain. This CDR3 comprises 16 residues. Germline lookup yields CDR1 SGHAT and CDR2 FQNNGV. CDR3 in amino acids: CASSLRLAWGDIEALF. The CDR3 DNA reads TGTGCCAGCAGCTTAAGGCTCGCCTGGGGTGATATTGAAGCTCTCTTT.

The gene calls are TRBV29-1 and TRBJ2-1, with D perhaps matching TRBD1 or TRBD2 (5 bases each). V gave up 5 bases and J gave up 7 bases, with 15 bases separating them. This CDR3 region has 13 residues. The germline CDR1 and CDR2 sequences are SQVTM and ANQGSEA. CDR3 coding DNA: TGCAGCGTTTCGTGGGGGTGTGGTAATGAGCAGTTCTTC. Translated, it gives CSVSWGCGNEQFF.

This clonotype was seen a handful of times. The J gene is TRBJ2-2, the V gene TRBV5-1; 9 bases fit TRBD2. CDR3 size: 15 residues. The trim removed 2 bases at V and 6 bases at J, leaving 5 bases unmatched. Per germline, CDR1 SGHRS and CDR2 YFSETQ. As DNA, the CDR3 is TGCGCCAGCAGCTTCCTTAGCGGGAGTGCCGGGGAGCTGTTTTTT. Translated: CASSFLSGSAGELFF.

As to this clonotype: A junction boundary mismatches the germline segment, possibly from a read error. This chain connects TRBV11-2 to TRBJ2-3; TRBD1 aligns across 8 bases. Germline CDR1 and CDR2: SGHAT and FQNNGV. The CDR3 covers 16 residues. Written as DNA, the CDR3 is TGTGCCAGTAGCGCCTCTAACAGGGGGGTAACAGATAGGCAGTATTTT. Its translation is CASSASNRGVTDRQYF. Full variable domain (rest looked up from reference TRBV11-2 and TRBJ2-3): EAGVAQSPRYKIIEKRQSVAFWCNPISGHATLYWYQQILGQGPKLLIQFQNNGVVDDSQLPKDRFSAERLKGVDSTLKIQPAKLEDSAVYLCASSASNRGVTDRQYFGPGTRLTVL.

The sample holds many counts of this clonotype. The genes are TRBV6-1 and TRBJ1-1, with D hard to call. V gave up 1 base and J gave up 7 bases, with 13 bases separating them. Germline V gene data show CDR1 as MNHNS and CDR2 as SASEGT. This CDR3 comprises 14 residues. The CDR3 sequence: CASSEVGNSLEAFF. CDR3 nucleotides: TGTGCCAGCAGTGAAGTTGGGAACAGCCTTGAAGCTTTCTTT.

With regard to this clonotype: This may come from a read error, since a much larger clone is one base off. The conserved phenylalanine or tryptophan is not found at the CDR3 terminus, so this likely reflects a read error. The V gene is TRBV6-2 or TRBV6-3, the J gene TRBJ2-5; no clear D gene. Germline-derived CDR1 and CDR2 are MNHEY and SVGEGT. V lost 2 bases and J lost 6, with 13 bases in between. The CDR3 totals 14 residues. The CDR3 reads CASSYPGPKKTQYL. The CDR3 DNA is TGTGCCAGCAGTTACCCCGGGCCCAAGAAGACCCAGTACTTA.

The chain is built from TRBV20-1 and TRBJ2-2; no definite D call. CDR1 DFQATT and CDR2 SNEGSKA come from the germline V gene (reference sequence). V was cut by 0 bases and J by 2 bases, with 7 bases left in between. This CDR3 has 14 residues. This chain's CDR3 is CSARDFSNTGELFF. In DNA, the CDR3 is TGCAGTGCTAGAGACTTCTCTAACACCGGGGAGCTGTTTTTT.

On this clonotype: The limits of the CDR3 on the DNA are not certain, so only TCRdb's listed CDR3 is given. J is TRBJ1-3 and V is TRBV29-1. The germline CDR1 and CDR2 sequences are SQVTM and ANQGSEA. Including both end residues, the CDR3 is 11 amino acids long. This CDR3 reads CSVGSGNTICF.